Listed here are 22 T cell receptor beta chains from one sample, sequenced in a study of shared clonotypes between healthy human individuals. Some clones are missing from TCRdb's copy, which holds only in-frame ones; the method was immunoSEQ multiplex PCR. Of a few million clones listed, over 85% were seen once; the top ten hold 0.39%. The source material was naive CD4+ T cells from PBMCs. This sample's subset: CD45RA+ positively selected. Receptor source: a man aged 18 to 30 in good health. Some clones in this sample may be carry-over from other donors' samples.

J is TRBJ2-7 and V is TRBV5-1, with TRBD1 matching over 9 bases. The CDR3 loop spans 13 amino acids. Looked up from germline, CDR1 is SGHRS and CDR2 is YFSETQ. The junction had 12 bases not matched to a gene; V was cut back by 7 bases and J by 10 bases. CDR3 amino acids: CASGRDREAEQYF. The DNA of the CDR3 is TGCGCCAGCGGAAGGGACAGGGAGGCGGAACAGTACTTC.

Notes on this clone: Other DNA sequences from this sample encode an identical CDR3 as well. The chain is built from TRBV7-9 and TRBJ2-3, with 8 bases that match TRBD1. CDR1 is SEHNR, CDR2 FQNEAQ, per germline (reference sequence). V lost 4 bases and J lost 1; bases outside the gene matches: 4. The CDR3 has 15 residues. The CDR3 here is CASSSRGLGTDTQYF. The CDR3 nucleotides read TGTGCCAGCAGCTCCAGGGGGCTAGGCACAGATACGCAGTATTTT.

The V and J genes are TRBV19 and TRBJ2-7; D is uncertain. Germline CDR1 is LNHDA and CDR2 is SQIVND (reference sequence). There are 15 residues in the CDR3. The V end lost 4 bases, the J end lost 2 bases, and 15 bases lay between the germline ends. This CDR3 is CASSTLIYGTYEQYF. The CDR3 DNA sequence: TGTGCCAGTAGTACTCTTATTTATGGAACCTACGAGCAGTACTTC.

The rearrangement links TRBV5-6 to TRBJ1-6; D is unresolved. The germline V gene encodes CDR1 SGHDT and CDR2 YYEEEE. The CDR3 runs to 11 residues. With 2 bases removed from V and 6 bases from J, the gap between germline ends came to 0 bases. CDR3 sequence reads: CASSFNSPLHF. The CDR3 region has the DNA TGTGCCAGCAGCTTTAATTCACCCCTCCACTTT.

The rearrangement links TRBV5-1 to TRBJ1-1; D remains ambiguous. Trimming took off 1 base at V and 2 bases at J, with 12 bases between the two ends. The CDR3 is 15 residues long. Germline V gene lookup returns CDR1 SGHRS and CDR2 YFSETQ. In DNA form, the CDR3 reads TGCGCCAGCAGCTTGTTCCCGGCGACCAACACTGAAGCTTTCTTT. The encoded protein is CASSLFPATNTEAFF.

The chain couples TRBV28 to TRBJ1-1, with D possibly TRBD1 on 5 matching bases. V lost 5 bases and J lost 4, with 17 bases in between. Germline values: CDR1 MDHEN, CDR2 SYDVKM. CDR3 length equals 15 residues. CDR3 DNA: TGTGCCAGCAGTCGTAGGACATCCGGGCTCACTGAAGCTTTCTTT. Its translation: CASSRRTSGLTEAFF.

With regard to this clone: The same CDR3 can be traced to other DNA sequences in this sample. The V and J genes are TRBV7-3 and TRBJ1-5; D is unresolved. The CDR3 has 13 residues. Germline CDR1 reads SGHTA; CDR2 reads FQGTGA. Trimming removed 0 bases at V and 6 bases at J, with 6 bases between. CDR3 sequence: CASSLTPGQPQHF. As DNA, the CDR3 is TGTGCCAGCAGCTTAACCCCCGGTCAGCCCCAGCATTTT.

This chain uses TRBV5-1 with TRBJ1-2; D not certain. Trimming stripped 6 bases from V and 0 bases from J, with 15 bases between. Per germline, CDR1 SGHRS and CDR2 YFSETQ. The CDR3 is 15 amino acids. CDR3 residues: CASNFAAWSNYGYTF. The CDR3 DNA follows: TGCGCCAGCAACTTCGCGGCCTGGTCTAACTATGGCTACACCTTC.

The chain joins TRBV28 to TRBJ2-7, with TRBD2 matching over 7 bases. The V gene end was trimmed by 6 bases and the J gene end by 2 bases; junction bases not matched to a gene: 13. This CDR3 spans 16 amino acids. The germline gives CDR1 MDHEN, CDR2 SYDVKM. The CDR3 spells CASSALVGGSPYEQYF. The CDR3 nucleotides read TGTGCCAGCAGCGCCTTAGTGGGAGGGTCCCCCTACGAGCAGTACTTC.

This chain uses TRBV28 with TRBJ1-1, with D maybe TRBD1 (5 bases). V was cut by 5 bases and J by 7 bases, with 14 bases left in between. Per the germline V gene, CDR1 is MDHEN and CDR2 is SYDVKM. The CDR3 extends over 13 amino acids. DNA of the CDR3: TGTGCCAGCAGTGATCCCCTCGGGGGTGAAGCTTTCTTT. Translated: CASSDPLGGEAFF.

This chain connects TRBV7-3 to TRBJ2-3, with 10 bases aligning to TRBD2. Germline V gene lookup returns CDR1 SGHTA and CDR2 FQGTGA. V dropped 1 base and J dropped 3; count of bases not matched to a gene: 7. This CDR3 comprises 17 residues. The CDR3 DNA reads as TGTGCCAGCAGCTTAATATCTAGCGGGAGCCCAACAGATACGCAGTATTTT. It translates to CASSLISSGSPTDTQYF.

J is TRBJ2-5 and V is TRBV7-2; 11 bases agree with TRBD2. Germline trimming cut 3 bases from V and 5 bases from J; bases unmatched to any gene: 5. The CDR3 has 15 residues. Germline V gene lookup returns CDR1 SGHTA and CDR2 FQGNSA. CDR3 amino acids: CASSFSGRVGETQYF. The CDR3 bases are TGTGCCAGCAGCTTTAGCGGGAGGGTGGGGGAGACCCAGTACTTC.

The chain uses TRBV7-9 and TRBJ2-3; the match to TRBD2 covers 10 bases. The CDR3 is made up of 18 amino acids. Germline loops: CDR1 SEHNR, CDR2 FQNEAQ (reference sequence). V lost 5 bases and J lost 2; bases outside the gene matches: 13. The chain's CDR3 is CASSHSGSGRTFTDTQYF. The DNA for the CDR3 is TGTGCCAGCAGCCATTCAGGTAGCGGGAGGACCTTCACAGATACGCAGTATTTT.

With respect to this clone: Compared with germline, one end of the junction differs, possibly owing to a read error. The chain links TRBV5-8 to TRBJ1-4; D is unresolved. CDR1 and CDR2 from the germline V gene are SGHTS and YDEGEE. CDR3 length equals 18 residues. The chain's CDR3 is CASSLPKLMKKARWNAIF. In DNA form, the CDR3 reads TGTGCCAGCAGCTTGCCGAAGCTAATGAAAAAGGCGAGGTGGAATGCGATTTTT.

V and J are TRBV2 and TRBJ2-2, with TRBD2 matching 14 bases. Unmatched junction bases numbered 4, after V lost 6 bases and J lost 1 base. The germline V gene encodes CDR1 SNHLY and CDR2 FYNNEI. CDR3 length: 17 amino acids. The CDR3 DNA follows: TGTGCCAGCAGGGGGACTAGCGGGAGACTGAACACCGGGGAGCTGTTTTTT. This sequence encodes CASRGTSGRLNTGELFF.

CDR3 loop: CASSPREGGHEQYF. The CDR3 coding sequence is TGTGCCAGCAGTCCCCGTGAGGGCGGGCACGAGCAGTACTTC. The rearrangement links TRBV6-6 to TRBJ2-7, with a tentative D call TRBD2 (5 bases). Per germline, CDR1 MNHNY and CDR2 SVGAGI (reference sequence). This CDR3 spans 14 amino acids. Trimming removed 5 bases from V and 5 bases from J, with 16 bases in between.

This chain links TRBV6-5 with TRBJ1-3; D ambiguous. This CDR3 region has 15 residues. V was cut by 2 bases and J by 0 bases, with 8 bases left in between. Germline-derived CDR1 and CDR2 are MNHEY and SVGAGI. This CDR3 is CASSYVGNSGNTIYF. DNA for the CDR3: TGTGCCAGCAGTTACGTGGGGAACTCTGGAAACACCATATATTTT.

The V call is TRBV7-2, the J call TRBJ2-2; 7 nucleotides match TRBD1. The CDR3 sequence is 16 residues long. The junction had 6 bases not matched to a gene; V was cut back by 4 bases and J by 1 base. Germline CDR1 SGHTA, CDR2 FQGNSA. CDR3 protein: CASSSDGTVNTGELFF. The CDR3 DNA reads as TGTGCCAGCAGCTCAGACGGGACAGTGAACACCGGGGAGCTGTTTTTT.

As concerns this clone: A junction end diverges from the germline sequence, so it may reflect a read error. The chain couples TRBV5-1 to TRBJ2-5, with TRBD2 matching 8 bases. CDR3 size: 14 residues. The germline CDR1 and CDR2 sequences are SGHRS and YFSETQ. CDR3 amino acids: CASSLGSGGEIQYF. In nucleotides, the CDR3 is TGCGCCAGCAGCTTGGGATCGGGAGGGGAGATCCAGTACTTC.

Points on this clone: Other DNA sequences in this sample translate to the same CDR3. The V call is TRBV9, the J call TRBJ1-1; D is unresolved. The V end lost 2 bases, the J end lost 2 bases, and 7 bases lay between the germline ends. The CDR3 spans 13 residues. CDR1 is SGDLS and CDR2 is YYNGEE in the germline V gene. The chain's CDR3 is CASSVGPNTEAFF. The CDR3 bases are TGTGCCAGCAGCGTCGGTCCTAACACTGAAGCTTTCTTT.

The J gene is TRBJ1-5, the V gene TRBV27, with D possibly matching TRBD1 (6 bases). This CDR3 is built from 15 residues. V was pared by 6 bases and J by 2 bases, with 14 bases between. Per the germline V gene, CDR1 is MNHEY and CDR2 is SMNVEV (reference sequence). In nucleotides, the CDR3 is TGTGCCAGCAGGGGAGGGGGGGTAGGCAATCAGCCCCAGCATTTT. Its translation is CASRGGGVGNQPQHF.

The chain couples TRBV5-1 to TRBJ2-1; D call uncertain. From germline, CDR1 is SGHRS and CDR2 YFSETQ. CDR3 length: 14 amino acids. Trimming shortened V by 3 bases and J by 6 bases, and 13 bases separated the two germline ends. The CDR3 nucleotides read TGCGCCAGCAGCTCGGCGTTCCCGGGCAATGAGCAGTTCTTC. Protein: CASSSAFPGNEQFF.